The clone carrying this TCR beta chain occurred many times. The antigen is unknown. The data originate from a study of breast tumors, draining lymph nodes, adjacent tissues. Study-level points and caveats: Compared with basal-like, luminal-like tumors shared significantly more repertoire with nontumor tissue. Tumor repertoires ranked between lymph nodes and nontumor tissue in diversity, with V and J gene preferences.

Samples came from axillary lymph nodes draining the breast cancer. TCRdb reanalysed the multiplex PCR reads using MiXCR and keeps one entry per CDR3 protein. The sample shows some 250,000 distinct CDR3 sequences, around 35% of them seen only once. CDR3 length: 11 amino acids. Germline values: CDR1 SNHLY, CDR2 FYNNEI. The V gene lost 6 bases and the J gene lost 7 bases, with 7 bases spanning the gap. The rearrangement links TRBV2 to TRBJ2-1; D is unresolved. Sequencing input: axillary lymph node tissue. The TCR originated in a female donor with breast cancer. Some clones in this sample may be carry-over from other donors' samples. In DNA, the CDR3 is TGTGCCAGCAGCTACCTTAATGAGCAGTTCTTC. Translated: CASSYLNEQFF.